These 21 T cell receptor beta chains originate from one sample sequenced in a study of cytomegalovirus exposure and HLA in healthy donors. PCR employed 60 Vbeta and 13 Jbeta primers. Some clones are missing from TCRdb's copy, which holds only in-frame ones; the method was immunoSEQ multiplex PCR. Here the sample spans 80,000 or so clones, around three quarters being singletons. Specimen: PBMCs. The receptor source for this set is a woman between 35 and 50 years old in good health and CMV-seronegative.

The DNA of the CDR3 is TGTGCCAGCAGCTTACGGAGTAGCGCTGAAGCTTTCTTT. Translated: CASSLRSSAEAFF. V usage is TRBV11-3 and J usage is TRBJ1-1; D is uncertain. This CDR3 region has 13 residues. Trimming stripped 2 bases from V and 6 bases from J, with 10 bases between. Germline V CDR1 and CDR2: SGHNT, YENEEA. The whole variable domain, remainder taken from reference TRBV11-3 and TRBJ1-1, is EAGVVQSPRYKIIEKKQPVAFWCNPISGHNTLYWYLQNLGQGPELLIRYENEEAVDDSQLPKDRFSAERLKGVDSTLKIQPAELGDSAVYLCASSLRSSAEAFFGQGTRLTVV.

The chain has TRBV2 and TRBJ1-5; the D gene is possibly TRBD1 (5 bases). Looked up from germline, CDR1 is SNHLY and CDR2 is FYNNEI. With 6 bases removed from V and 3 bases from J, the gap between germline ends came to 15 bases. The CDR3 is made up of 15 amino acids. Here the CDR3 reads CASSSSSGSNQPQHF. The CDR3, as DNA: TGTGCCAGCAGCTCCTCATCAGGGTCCAATCAGCCCCAGCATTTT.

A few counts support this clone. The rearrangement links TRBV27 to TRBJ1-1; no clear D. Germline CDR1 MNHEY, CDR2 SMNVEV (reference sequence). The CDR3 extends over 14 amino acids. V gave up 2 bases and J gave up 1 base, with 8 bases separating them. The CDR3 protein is CASSLNSWNTEAFF. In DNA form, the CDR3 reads TGTGCCAGCAGTTTAAACAGCTGGAACACTGAAGCTTTCTTT.

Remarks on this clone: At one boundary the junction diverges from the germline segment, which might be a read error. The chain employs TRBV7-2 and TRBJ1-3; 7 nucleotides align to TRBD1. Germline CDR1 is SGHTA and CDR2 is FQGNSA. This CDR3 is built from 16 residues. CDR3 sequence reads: CASSLVGGNSGNTIYF. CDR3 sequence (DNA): TGTGCCAGCAGCTTAGTAGGGGGCAACTCTGGGAACACCATATATTTT.

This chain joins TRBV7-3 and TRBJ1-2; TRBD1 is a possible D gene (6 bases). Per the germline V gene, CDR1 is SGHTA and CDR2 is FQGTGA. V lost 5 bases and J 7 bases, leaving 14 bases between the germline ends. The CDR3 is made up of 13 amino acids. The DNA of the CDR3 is TGTGCCAGCAGCCCAGCACAGGGCGGTGGCTACACCTTC. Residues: CASSPAQGGGYTF.

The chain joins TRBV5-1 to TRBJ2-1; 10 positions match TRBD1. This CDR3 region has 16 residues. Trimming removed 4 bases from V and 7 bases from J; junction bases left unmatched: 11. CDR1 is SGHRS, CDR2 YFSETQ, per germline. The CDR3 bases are TGCGCCAGCAGCGCAGGACAGGGGGTGAATGTTAATGAGCAGTTCTTC. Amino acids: CASSAGQGVNVNEQFF.

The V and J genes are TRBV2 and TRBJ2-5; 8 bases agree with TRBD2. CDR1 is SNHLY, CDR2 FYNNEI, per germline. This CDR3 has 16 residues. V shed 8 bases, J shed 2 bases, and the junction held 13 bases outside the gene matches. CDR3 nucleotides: TGTGCCAGCGTCCAGGAGATGGCGGGGGGTCAAGAGACCCAGTACTTC. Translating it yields CASVQEMAGGQETQYF.

The CDR3 DNA reads as TGCGCCAGCAGTCGGACAGGGTACGGAAACACCATATATTTT. Translation gives CASSRTGYGNTIYF. This rearrangement joins TRBV23-1 to TRBJ1-3, with 8 bases aligning to TRBD1. TRBV23-1 is labeled an ORF, and its function is uncertain. This CDR3 has 14 residues. After removal of 4 bases from V and 4 bases from J, the junction contained 3 bases not matched to a gene.

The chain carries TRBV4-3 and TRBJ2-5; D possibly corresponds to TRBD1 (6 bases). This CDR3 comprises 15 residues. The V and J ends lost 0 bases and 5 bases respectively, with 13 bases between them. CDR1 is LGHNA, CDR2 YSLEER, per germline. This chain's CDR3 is CASSQDMQGFETQYF. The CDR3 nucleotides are TGCGCCAGCAGCCAAGATATGCAGGGGTTTGAGACCCAGTACTTC.

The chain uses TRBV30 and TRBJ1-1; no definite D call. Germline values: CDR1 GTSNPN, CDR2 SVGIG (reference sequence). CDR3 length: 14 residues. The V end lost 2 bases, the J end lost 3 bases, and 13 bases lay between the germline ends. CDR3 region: CAWSLGRSDTEAFF. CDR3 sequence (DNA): TGTGCCTGGAGTCTCGGGAGGTCGGACACTGAAGCTTTCTTT.

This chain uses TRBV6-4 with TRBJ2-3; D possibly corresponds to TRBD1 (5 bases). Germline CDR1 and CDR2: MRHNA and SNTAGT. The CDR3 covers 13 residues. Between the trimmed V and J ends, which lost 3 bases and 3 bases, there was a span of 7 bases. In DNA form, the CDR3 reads TGTGCCAGCAGTGAGAAGGGGACAGATACGCAGTATTTT. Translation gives CASSEKGTDTQYF.

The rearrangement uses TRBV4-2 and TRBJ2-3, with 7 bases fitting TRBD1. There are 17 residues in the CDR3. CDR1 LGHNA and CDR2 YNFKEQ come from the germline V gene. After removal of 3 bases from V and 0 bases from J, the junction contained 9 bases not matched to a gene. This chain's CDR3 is CASSQTQGDLSTDTQYF. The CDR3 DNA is TGTGCCAGCAGCCAGACTCAGGGGGACCTTAGCACAGATACGCAGTATTTT.

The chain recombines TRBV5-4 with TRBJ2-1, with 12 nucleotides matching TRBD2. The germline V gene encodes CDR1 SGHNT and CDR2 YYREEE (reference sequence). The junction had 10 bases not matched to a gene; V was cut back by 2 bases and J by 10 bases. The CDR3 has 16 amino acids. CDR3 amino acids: CASSFPGLAGGGEQFF. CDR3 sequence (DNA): TGTGCCAGCAGCTTCCCTGGTCTAGCGGGAGGGGGAGAGCAGTTCTTC.

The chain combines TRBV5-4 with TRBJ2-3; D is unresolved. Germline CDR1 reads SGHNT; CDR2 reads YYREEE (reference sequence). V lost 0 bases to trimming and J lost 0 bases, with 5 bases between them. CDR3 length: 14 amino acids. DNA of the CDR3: TGTGCCAGCAGCTTGGGTCAGAGCACAGATACGCAGTATTTT. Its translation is CASSLGQSTDTQYF.

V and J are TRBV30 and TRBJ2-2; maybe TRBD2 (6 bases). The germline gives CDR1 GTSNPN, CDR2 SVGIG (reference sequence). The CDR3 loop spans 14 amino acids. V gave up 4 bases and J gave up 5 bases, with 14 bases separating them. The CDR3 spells CAWTGLLGTGELFF. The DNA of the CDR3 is TGTGCCTGGACGGGACTTCTAGGGACCGGGGAGCTGTTTTTT.

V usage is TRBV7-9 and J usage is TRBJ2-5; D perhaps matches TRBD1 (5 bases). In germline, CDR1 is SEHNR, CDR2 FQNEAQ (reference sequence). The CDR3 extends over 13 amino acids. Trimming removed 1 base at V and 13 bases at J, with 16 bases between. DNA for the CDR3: TGTGCCAGCAGCTTAGACCCTGGGGCGCGACTGTACTTC. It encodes CASSLDPGARLYF.

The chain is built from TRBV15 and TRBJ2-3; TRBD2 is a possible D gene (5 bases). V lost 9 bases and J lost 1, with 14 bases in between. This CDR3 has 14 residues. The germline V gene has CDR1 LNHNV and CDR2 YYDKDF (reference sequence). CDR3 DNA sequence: TGTGCCACTTGCGGGCTAGCTGGCACAGATACGCAGTATTTT. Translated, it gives CATCGLAGTDTQYF.

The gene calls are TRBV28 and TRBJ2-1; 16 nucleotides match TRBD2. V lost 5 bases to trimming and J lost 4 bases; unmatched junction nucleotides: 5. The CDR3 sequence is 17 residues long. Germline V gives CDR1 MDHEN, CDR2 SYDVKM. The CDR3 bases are TGTGCCAGCAGTCAGGGACTAGCGGGAGGGCGGTACAATGAGCAGTTCTTC. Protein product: CASSQGLAGGRYNEQFF.

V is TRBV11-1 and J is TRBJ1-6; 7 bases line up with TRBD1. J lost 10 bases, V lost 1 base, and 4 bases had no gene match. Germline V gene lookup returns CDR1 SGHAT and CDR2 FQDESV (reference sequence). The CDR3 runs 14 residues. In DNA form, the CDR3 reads TGTGCCAGCAGCTTAGGAACAGGGGAATCACCCCTCCACTTT. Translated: CASSLGTGESPLHF.

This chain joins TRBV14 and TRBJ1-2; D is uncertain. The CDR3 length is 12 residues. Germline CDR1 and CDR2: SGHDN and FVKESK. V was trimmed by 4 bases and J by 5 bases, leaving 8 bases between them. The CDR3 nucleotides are TGTGCCAGCAGCCTCAACAGATATGGCTACACCTTC. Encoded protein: CASSLNRYGYTF. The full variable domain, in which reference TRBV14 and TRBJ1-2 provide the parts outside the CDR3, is EAGVTQFPSHSVIEKGQTVTLRCDPISGHDNLYWYRRVMGKEIKFLLHFVKESKQDESGMPNNRFLAERTGGTYSTLKVQPAELEDSGVYFCASSLNRYGYTFGSGTRLTVV.

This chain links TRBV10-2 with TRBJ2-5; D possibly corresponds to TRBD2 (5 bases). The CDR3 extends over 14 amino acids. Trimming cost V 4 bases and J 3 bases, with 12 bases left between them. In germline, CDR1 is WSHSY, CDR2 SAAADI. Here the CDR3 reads CASSVVGLEETQYF. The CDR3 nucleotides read TGCGCCAGCAGTGTCGTTGGACTGGAAGAGACCCAGTACTTC.